A selection of T cell receptor beta chains follows, all from one sample in a study of T cell responses to AZD1222 COVID-19 vaccine. Here immunoSEQ multiplex PCR was the method, and the copy in TCRdb shows in-frame clones only, minus some. The profile shows about 130,000 clones, approximately 91% of them singletons. Material: peripheral blood, obtained 28 days after the second AZD1222 dose. Receptors originate from an adult who received the AZD1222 COVID-19 vaccine. CDR3s leave out the opening cysteine and the closing phenylalanine or tryptophan. Fields, in order: V gene, J gene, CDR3 length, CDR3 protein.

V gene: TRBV7-3; J gene: TRBJ2-2; CDR3 length: 15; CDR3 protein: ASSLSFASGNTGELF
V gene: TRBV4-1; J gene: TRBJ2-5; CDR3 length: 14; CDR3 protein: ASSPGYEAVGETQY
V gene: TRBV2; J gene: TRBJ1-4; CDR3 length: 11; CDR3 protein: ASRTGTGEKLF
V gene: TRBV14; J gene: TRBJ1-2; CDR3 length: 13; CDR3 protein: ASSRDRHGAYGYT
V gene: TRBV6-5; J gene: TRBJ2-7; CDR3 length: 12; CDR3 protein: ASSYGFTNYEQY
V gene: TRBV4-1; J gene: TRBJ2-7; CDR3 length: 14; CDR3 protein: ASSQVVGTVSYEQY
V gene: TRBV2; J gene: TRBJ1-2; CDR3 length: 12; CDR3 protein: ASSEGDRGSGYT
V gene: TRBV6-2/TRBV6-3; J gene: TRBJ1-2; CDR3 length: 14; CDR3 protein: ASSRIAGTENYGYT
V gene: TRBV6-4; J gene: TRBJ1-2; CDR3 length: 14; CDR3 protein: ASSDSRDRYNYGYT
V gene: TRBV7-7; J gene: TRBJ1-5; CDR3 length: 15; CDR3 protein: ASRYQGKPPPNQPQH
V gene: TRBV7-8; J gene: TRBJ2-3; CDR3 length: 9; CDR3 protein: ASSSGLTQY
V gene: TRBV5-1; J gene: TRBJ2-2; CDR3 length: 14; CDR3 protein: ASSGLRETGLGELF
V gene: TRBV9; J gene: TRBJ1-2; CDR3 length: 12; CDR3 protein: ASSGGALGYGYT
V gene: TRBV20-1; J gene: TRBJ2-1; CDR3 length: 9; CDR3 protein: SAVIAGVPF
V gene: TRBV4-2; J gene: TRBJ2-1; CDR3 length: 14; CDR3 protein: ASSQDRLADYNEQF
V gene: TRBV12-3/TRBV12-4; J gene: TRBJ2-1; CDR3 length: 11; CDR3 protein: ASSFVKNNEQF
V gene: TRBV6-1; J gene: TRBJ2-1; CDR3 length: 14; CDR3 protein: ASSQGYSGTNNEQF
V gene: TRBV7-8; J gene: TRBJ1-5; CDR3 length: 12; CDR3 protein: ASSADRGFQPQH
V gene: TRBV2; J gene: TRBJ2-1; CDR3 length: 11; CDR3 protein: ASSSSGYNEQF
V gene: TRBV5-1; J gene: TRBJ1-5; CDR3 length: 12; CDR3 protein: ASSLLAGDQPQH
V gene: TRBV2; J gene: TRBJ2-3; CDR3 length: 10; CDR3 protein: ASRTSTDTQY
V gene: TRBV6-5; J gene: TRBJ2-1; CDR3 length: 13; CDR3 protein: ASSRLAGVWNEQF
V gene: TRBV12-3/TRBV12-4; J gene: TRBJ1-2; CDR3 length: 11; CDR3 protein: ASSLLEGCGYT
V gene: TRBV29-1; J gene: TRBJ2-5; CDR3 length: 9; CDR3 protein: SVERRETQY
V gene: TRBV7-3; J gene: TRBJ2-3; CDR3 length: 13; CDR3 protein: ASSLGTSRTDTQY
V gene: TRBV5-1; J gene: TRBJ2-5; CDR3 length: 11; CDR3 protein: ASSLGGTETQY
V gene: TRBV7-8; J gene: TRBJ2-2; CDR3 length: 13; CDR3 protein: ASSLGTSGQGELF
V gene: TRBV6-5; J gene: TRBJ2-7; CDR3 length: 10; CDR3 protein: ASSLTGREQY
V gene: TRBV27; J gene: TRBJ2-2; CDR3 length: 11; CDR3 protein: ASRLTNTGELF
V gene: TRBV7-9; J gene: TRBJ1-3; CDR3 length: 13; CDR3 protein: ASSLSAGAGNTIY
V gene: TRBV24-1; J gene: TRBJ1-1; CDR3 length: 11; CDR3 protein: ATSDSWGTEAF
V gene: TRBV28; J gene: TRBJ2-1; CDR3 length: 9; CDR3 protein: ASSRRGEQF
V gene: TRBV3-1/TRBV3-2; J gene: TRBJ1-3; CDR3 length: 12; CDR3 protein: ASSRDRAGNTIY
V gene: TRBV7-3; J gene: TRBJ1-5; CDR3 length: 15; CDR3 protein: ASSLFSQGPYNQPQH
V gene: TRBV9; J gene: TRBJ1-2; CDR3 length: 13; CDR3 protein: ASSVGGGTNYGYT
V gene: TRBV5-1; J gene: TRBJ2-3; CDR3 length: 14; CDR3 protein: ASSLLGSTSTDTQY
V gene: TRBV27; J gene: TRBJ2-7; CDR3 length: 17; CDR3 protein: ASRSRATRPAPLVYEQY
V gene: TRBV2; J gene: TRBJ2-7; CDR3 length: 13; CDR3 protein: ASLYGASGRNEQY
V gene: TRBV7-9; J gene: TRBJ2-7; CDR3 length: 10; CDR3 protein: ASSFSFYEQY
V gene: TRBV14; J gene: TRBJ1-2; CDR3 length: 12; CDR3 protein: ASSQDGGRDGYT
V gene: TRBV7-8; J gene: TRBJ1-4; CDR3 length: 12; CDR3 protein: ASSLRVYNEKLF
V gene: TRBV19; J gene: TRBJ1-3; CDR3 length: 15; CDR3 protein: ASSIHQRPSSGNTIY
V gene: TRBV7-3; J gene: TRBJ2-5; CDR3 length: 15; CDR3 protein: ASSLSPLAGGQETQY
V gene: TRBV7-2; J gene: TRBJ1-2; CDR3 length: 12; CDR3 protein: ASSPKDNKNGYT
V gene: TRBV15; J gene: TRBJ2-7; CDR3 length: 13; CDR3 protein: ATTKRTGGTYEQY
V gene: TRBV9; J gene: TRBJ2-1; CDR3 length: 14; CDR3 protein: ASSPRGQGSYNEQF